This T cell receptor beta chain was retrieved from a study of T cells in localized non-small cell lung cancer. Overall study results and limits: Compared with tumor, uninvolved adjacent lung displayed greater T cell clonality, ranking highest overall. Without multi-region sequencing, intratumor heterogeneity could not be excluded. Longer overall survival was seen with higher T cell density measured in blood.

Sequenced by immunoSEQ multiplex PCR; TCRdb stores in-frame clones only, minus some. This table has fewer than 90,000 clones, 80% to 90% appearing once. With regard to this clone: Its matching antigen is unknown.

The V gene's germline CDR1 is MNHEY and CDR2 SMNVEV (reference sequence). V was clipped by 2 bases and J by 4 bases, with 11 bases between them. The CDR3 is made up of 14 amino acids. The rearrangement joins TRBV27 to TRBJ1-2, with D hard to call. The sequence derives from a man aged 40 to 70 with stage I lung adenocarcinoma. This specimen consisted of peripheral blood, obtained before any cancer treatment. DNA for the CDR3: TGTGCCAGCAGTTTAGAGGGAAGAGGCTATGGCTACACCTTC. Amino acids: CASSLEGRGYGYTF.